These 28 T cell receptor beta chains were sequenced from one sample in a study of T cell responses to AZD1222 COVID-19 vaccine. Assay used: immunoSEQ multiplex PCR; TCRdb lists only in-frame clones, some missing. The sample holds some 50,000 clones, roughly 86% seen once. The sample here was peripheral blood, taken on day 0 of AZD1222 vaccination. These receptor sequences come from an adult in good health.

The rearrangement uses TRBV9 and TRBJ2-2, with TRBD2 matching over 15 bases. The CDR3 has 19 residues. V lost 3 bases and J lost 7; bases outside the gene matches: 13. Germline V gene sequence: CDR1 SGDLS, CDR2 YYNGEE. The CDR3 DNA is TGTGCCAGCAGCGCCCGAATGGGACTAGCGGGAGGTAGTAACGGGGAGCTGTTTTTT. This encodes CASSARMGLAGGSNGELFF.

The CDR3 region is CASSLGLRQPQHF. DNA of the CDR3: TGTGCCAGCAGCTTAGGTTTGCGTCAGCCCCAGCATTTT. The chain uses TRBV7-2 and TRBJ1-5; D is ambiguous. The germline V gene encodes CDR1 SGHTA and CDR2 FQGNSA. V was pared by 1 base and J by 6 bases, with 7 bases between. CDR3 length: 13 amino acids.

V is TRBV3-1 (or the pseudogene TRBV3-2) and J is TRBJ1-5; the match to TRBD1 covers 10 bases. CDR1 LGHDT and CDR2 YNNKEL come from the germline V gene (reference sequence). The CDR3 contains 15 residues. The trim removed 3 bases at V and 2 bases at J, leaving 1 base unmatched. CDR3: CASSQGTGGNQPQHF. The DNA for the CDR3 is TGTGCCAGCAGCCAGGGGACAGGGGGCAATCAGCCCCAGCATTTT.

This sequence joins TRBV27 and TRBJ2-5; weak D call: TRBD1 (6 bases). CDR1 MNHEY and CDR2 SMNVEV come from the germline V gene (reference sequence). This CDR3 comprises 14 residues. CDR3 DNA sequence: TGTGTCTCCCGCACAAACAGGGACCAAGAGACCCAGTACTTC. Its protein is CVSRTNRDQETQYF.

V and J are TRBV19 and TRBJ1-1; 8 positions match TRBD1. The CDR3 has 16 amino acids. Germline V CDR1 and CDR2: LNHDA, SQIVND (reference sequence). Germline trimming cut 5 bases from V and 1 base from J; bases unmatched to any gene: 9. CDR3 bases: TGTGCCAGTAGTCCACGGACAGGGACGGGGAACACTGAAGCTTTCTTT. This gives the protein CASSPRTGTGNTEAFF.

The chain is built from TRBV18 and TRBJ2-5, with 7 bases identical to TRBD1. Germline lookup yields CDR1 KGHSH and CDR2 LQKENI. V lost 2 bases to trimming and J lost 1 base; unmatched junction nucleotides: 1. The CDR3 consists of 14 residues. The CDR3 region has the DNA TGTGCCAGCTCACCAGGACAGGCCCAAGAGACCCAGTACTTC. Translating it yields CASSPGQAQETQYF.

V gene TRBV4-3 combines with J gene TRBJ1-4; tentative D call: TRBD1 (6 bases). The CDR3 extends over 16 amino acids. Germline-derived CDR1 and CDR2 are LGHNA and YSLEER. V lost 2 bases, J lost 8 bases, and 18 bases lay in between. CDR3 bases: TGCGCCAGCAGCCAATCCTACAGGGACGGGAAAGAAAAACTGTTTTTT. The encoded protein is CASSQSYRDGKEKLFF.

The chain recombines TRBV6-5 with TRBJ2-2; weak D call: TRBD1 (6 bases). The CDR3 sequence is 14 residues long. CDR1 and CDR2 (germline): MNHEY, SVGAGI. Trimming removed 7 bases from V and 4 bases from J, with 13 bases in between. This CDR3 is CASTADRPTGELFF. The CDR3, as DNA: TGTGCCAGCACCGCCGACAGGCCCACCGGGGAGCTGTTTTTT.

This clone is medium-sized by share. This sequence joins TRBV7-9 and TRBJ1-1; TRBD1 might be the D (5 bases). The V gene's germline CDR1 is SEHNR and CDR2 FQNEAQ (reference sequence). The V and J ends lost 3 bases and 1 base respectively, with 18 bases between them. The CDR3 runs 17 residues. Written as DNA, the CDR3 is TGTGCCAGCAGCTTCGGGGGGTCCGGCGGCGGGAACACTGAAGCTTTCTTT. Its translation: CASSFGGSGGGNTEAFF.

The chain carries TRBV28 and TRBJ1-3; D possibly corresponds to TRBD1 (5 bases). This CDR3 is 16 amino acids long. Trimming removed 6 bases from V and 2 bases from J, with 17 bases in between. Germline V gene sequence: CDR1 MDHEN, CDR2 SYDVKM. The CDR3: CASSQGSIQAGNTIYF. The CDR3 DNA reads TGTGCCAGCAGCCAGGGTTCCATACAGGCTGGAAACACCATATATTTT.

The V and J genes are TRBV13 and TRBJ2-1, with TRBD1 matching over 12 bases. Germline V gene data show CDR1 as PRHDT and CDR2 as FYEKMQ (reference sequence). The CDR3 consists of 15 residues. Trimming cost V 7 bases and J 5 bases; bases outside gene matches: 6. CDR3 region: CASNTGTGGHNEQFF. The CDR3 nucleotides read TGTGCCAGCAACACCGGGACAGGGGGCCACAATGAGCAGTTCTTC.

This chain links TRBV2 with TRBJ1-6; 10 nucleotides match TRBD1. V lost 2 bases and J lost 10; bases outside the gene matches: 14. The CDR3 runs 18 residues. Germline-derived CDR1 and CDR2 are SNHLY and FYNNEI. CDR3 sequence reads: CASSEQGQGPYNGSPLHF. CDR3 sequence (DNA): TGTGCCAGCAGTGAACAGGGACAGGGGCCCTATAATGGGTCACCCCTCCACTTT.

The V and J genes are TRBV27 and TRBJ1-6, with D possibly matching TRBD1 (5 bases). Germline V gene lookup returns CDR1 MNHEY and CDR2 SMNVEV (reference sequence). Trimming left V 4 bases short and J 4 bases short, with 14 bases between. The CDR3 extends over 16 amino acids. CDR3 nucleotide sequence: TGTGCCAGCAGTTACAGGAGCCCCCCTTATAATTCACCCCTCCACTTT. It translates to CASSYRSPPYNSPLHF.

Of note for this clone: This same CDR3 is encoded by further DNA sequences in the sample. The chain links TRBV30 to TRBJ1-1; D is unresolved. The CDR3 totals 15 residues. The germline V gene has CDR1 GTSNPN and CDR2 SVGIG (reference sequence). V gave up 0 bases and J gave up 5 bases, with 16 bases separating them. As DNA, the CDR3 is TGTGCCTGGAGTGTACGTGGAGCCACGGGGACTGAAGCTTTCTTT. Its protein product is CAWSVRGATGTEAFF.

This chain connects TRBV28 to TRBJ2-7, with unresolved D. The germline V gene encodes CDR1 MDHEN and CDR2 SYDVKM. V was trimmed by 6 bases and J by 5 bases, leaving 11 bases between them. The CDR3 has 12 residues. CDR3 bases: TGTGCCAGCAGCATCCCCACAGACGAGCAGTACTTC. It encodes CASSIPTDEQYF.

The V and J genes are TRBV2 and TRBJ2-7; D is ambiguous. The CDR3 is made up of 12 amino acids. Trimming stripped 5 bases from V and 7 bases from J, with 12 bases between. Germline CDR1 and CDR2: SNHLY and FYNNEI. The CDR3 reads CASSLLAREQYF. CDR3 sequence (DNA): TGTGCCAGCAGTTTGTTGGCGCGTGAGCAGTACTTC.

The rearrangement links TRBV19 to TRBJ1-2; D is possibly TRBD1 (6 bases). The germline V and J ends were trimmed by 6 bases and 0 bases, with 14 bases remaining between them. CDR3 length: 15 amino acids. The germline V gene has CDR1 LNHDA and CDR2 SQIVND (reference sequence). The CDR3, as DNA: TGTGCCAGTAGCACAGGGATCAAAGCTAACTATGGCTACACCTTC. Protein sequence: CASSTGIKANYGYTF.

V gene TRBV27 combines with J gene TRBJ2-7; tentatively, D is TRBD2 (6 bases). The V end was cut by 5 bases, the J end by 8 bases, with 13 bases between. CDR3 size: 12 residues. CDR1 and CDR2 (germline): MNHEY, SMNVEV (reference sequence). CDR3 DNA: TGTGCCAGCAGTAGCCCTGGGGGGAAGCAGTACTTC. This codes for CASSSPGGKQYF.

The gene calls are TRBV6-5 and TRBJ1-1; TRBD1 aligns across 7 bases. CDR1 is MNHEY, CDR2 SVGAGI, per germline. This CDR3 region has 13 residues. J lost 1 base, V lost 6 bases, and 2 bases had no gene match. CDR3 residues: CASSRQGNTEAFF. The CDR3 region has the DNA TGTGCCAGCAGCAGACAGGGGAACACTGAAGCTTTCTTT.

The gene calls are TRBV28 and TRBJ2-1; 10 nucleotides align to TRBD2. V was pared by 5 bases and J by 4 bases, with 5 bases of the junction left unmatched. CDR1 is MDHEN, CDR2 SYDVKM, per germline. CDR3 length equals 15 residues. This CDR3 is CASSTGTSVYNEQFF. Here the CDR3 DNA reads TGTGCCAGCAGTACCGGGACTAGCGTGTACAATGAGCAGTTCTTC.

The chain joins TRBV2 to TRBJ2-7, with 7 bases fitting TRBD1. Germline loops: CDR1 SNHLY, CDR2 FYNNEI. The length of the CDR3 is 15 residues. Losses at the gene ends were 7 bases for V and 3 bases for J; bases not matched to a gene: 12. CDR3 amino acids: CASTGTENFHYEQYF. CDR3 bases: TGTGCCAGCACCGGGACAGAAAATTTCCACTACGAGCAGTACTTC.

V and J are TRBV27 and TRBJ2-3, with D maybe TRBD1 (6 bases). The V gene lost 3 bases and the J gene lost 2 bases, with 12 bases spanning the gap. Germline V gives CDR1 MNHEY, CDR2 SMNVEV (reference sequence). This CDR3 region has 15 residues. CDR3 DNA sequence: TGTGCCAGCAGTTTGAGCGGACAGCCCACAGATACGCAGTATTTT. This codes for CASSLSGQPTDTQYF.

This chain joins TRBV5-3 and TRBJ1-6, with D perhaps matching TRBD1 (5 bases). TRBV5-3 is designated an ORF whose function remains uncertain. Trimming removed 0 bases from V and 0 bases from J, with 7 bases in between. This CDR3 is built from 16 residues. The CDR3 loop reads CARSLVQGSYNSPLHF. The CDR3 coding sequence is TGTGCCAGAAGCTTGGTGCAGGGCTCCTATAATTCACCCCTCCACTTT.

V and J are TRBV20-1 and TRBJ1-1; D is perhaps TRBD1 (6 bases). The CDR3 has 11 amino acids. Germline V gene data show CDR1 as DFQATT and CDR2 as SNEGSKA (reference sequence). Trimming removed 4 bases from V and 10 bases from J, with 13 bases in between. CDR3 residues: CSATRGGAAFF. The CDR3, as DNA: TGCAGTGCTACCCGAGGGGGAGCAGCTTTCTTT.

The rearrangement joins TRBV3-1 (or the pseudogene TRBV3-2) to TRBJ2-2, with 8 bases that match TRBD1. The V and J ends lost 1 base and 4 bases, in that order; junction bases with no gene match: 8. CDR1 and CDR2 (germline): LGHDT, YNNKEL (reference sequence). The CDR3 is made up of 17 amino acids. CDR3 sequence (DNA): TGTGCCAGCAGCCAAGCCGGGCAGGGGGCAAGCACCGGGGAGCTGTTTTTT. Residues: CASSQAGQGASTGELFF.

The count of this clone is one. V is TRBV19 and J is TRBJ2-7; weak D call: TRBD2 (6 bases). CDR1 LNHDA and CDR2 SQIVND come from the germline V gene (reference sequence). V lost 7 bases to trimming and J lost 1 base, with 11 bases between them. The CDR3 totals 13 residues. The CDR3 reads CASNPRGSYEQYF. In DNA form, the CDR3 reads TGTGCCAGTAATCCCCGGGGGTCCTACGAGCAGTACTTC.

The J gene is TRBJ2-1, the V gene TRBV11-3, with TRBD1 as a possible D gene (5 bases). The length of the CDR3 is 12 residues. Germline V gene data show CDR1 as SGHNT and CDR2 as YENEEA. V was cut by 8 bases and J by 9 bases, with 14 bases left in between. CDR3 sequence (DNA): TGTGCCAGCGCGACAGACCCCGGTGAGCAGTTCTTC. Its protein product is CASATDPGEQFF.

The CDR3 spells CASSSQGAGQPQHF. CDR3 coding DNA: TGTGCCAGCAGTTCGCAGGGGGCTGGGCAGCCCCAGCATTTT. This chain connects TRBV6-5 to TRBJ1-5; 8 bases match TRBD1. The CDR3 has 14 amino acids. CDR1 and CDR2 from the germline V gene are MNHEY and SVGAGI. Trimming took 4 bases from V and 7 from J; bases not matched to a gene: 6.